This T cell receptor beta chain was sequenced in a study of T cells in Graves' hyperthyroidism and ophthalmopathy. This clonotype was detected only a few times. RNA transcripts yielded amplified TCR beta CDR3 regions. The TCR CDR3 was amplified in a first-round RT-PCR using the HTBI primer set. One entry per CDR3 protein, called by TCRdb with MiXCR from the multiplex PCR reads. This sample has fewer than 350,000 distinct CDR3 sequences; 15% to 20% occur once, and the top ten carry approximately 49%. The CDR3 contains 15 residues. CDR1 LGHNA and CDR2 YNFKEQ come from the germline V gene. Trimming shortened V by 1 base and J by 1 base, and 10 bases separated the two germline ends.

This TCR came from a woman between 50 and 59 years old with Graves' hyperthyroidism. The sequencing input was blood. The rearrangement joins TRBV4-2 to TRBJ1-2; D uncertain. CDR3 coding DNA: TGTGCCAGCAGCCAAGGAAGATCCTTTAACTATGGCTACACCTTC. This translates into CASSQGRSFNYGYTF.